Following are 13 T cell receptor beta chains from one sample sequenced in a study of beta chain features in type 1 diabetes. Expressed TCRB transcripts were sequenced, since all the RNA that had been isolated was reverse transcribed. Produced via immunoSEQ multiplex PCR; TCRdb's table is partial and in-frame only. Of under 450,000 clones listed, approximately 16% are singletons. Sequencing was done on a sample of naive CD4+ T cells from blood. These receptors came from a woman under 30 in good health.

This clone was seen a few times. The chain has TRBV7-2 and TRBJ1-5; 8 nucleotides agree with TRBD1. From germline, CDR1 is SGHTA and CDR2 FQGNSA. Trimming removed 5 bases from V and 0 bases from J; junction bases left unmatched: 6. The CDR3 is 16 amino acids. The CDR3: CASSLTGTGSNQPQHF. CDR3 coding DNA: TGTGCCAGCAGCCTAACCGGGACAGGTAGCAATCAGCCCCAGCATTTT.

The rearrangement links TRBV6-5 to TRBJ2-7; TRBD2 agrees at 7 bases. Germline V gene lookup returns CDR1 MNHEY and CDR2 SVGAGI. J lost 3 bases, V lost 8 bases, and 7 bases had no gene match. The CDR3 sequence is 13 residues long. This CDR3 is CASGRAINYEQYF. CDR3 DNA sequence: TGTGCCAGCGGGAGGGCCATCAACTACGAGCAGTACTTC.

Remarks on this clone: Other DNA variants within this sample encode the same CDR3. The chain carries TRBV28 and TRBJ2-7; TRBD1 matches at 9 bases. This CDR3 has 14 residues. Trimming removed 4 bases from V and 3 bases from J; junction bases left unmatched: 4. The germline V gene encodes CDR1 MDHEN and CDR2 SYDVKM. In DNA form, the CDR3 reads TGTGCCAGCAGTTCGGGACAGGGAGTCTACGAGCAGTACTTC. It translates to CASSSGQGVYEQYF.

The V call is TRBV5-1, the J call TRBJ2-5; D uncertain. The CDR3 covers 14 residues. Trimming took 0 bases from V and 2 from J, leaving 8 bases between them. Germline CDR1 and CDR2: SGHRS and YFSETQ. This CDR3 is CASSLERAQETQYF. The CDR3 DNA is TGCGCCAGCAGCTTGGAAAGAGCTCAAGAGACCCAGTACTTC.

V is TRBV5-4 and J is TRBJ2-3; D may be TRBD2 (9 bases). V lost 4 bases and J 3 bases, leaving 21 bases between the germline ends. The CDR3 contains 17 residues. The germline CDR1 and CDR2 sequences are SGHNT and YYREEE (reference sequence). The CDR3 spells CASSAGGKDRVTDTQYF. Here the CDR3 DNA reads TGTGCCAGCAGCGCGGGAGGGAAGGACAGGGTGACAGATACGCAGTATTTT.

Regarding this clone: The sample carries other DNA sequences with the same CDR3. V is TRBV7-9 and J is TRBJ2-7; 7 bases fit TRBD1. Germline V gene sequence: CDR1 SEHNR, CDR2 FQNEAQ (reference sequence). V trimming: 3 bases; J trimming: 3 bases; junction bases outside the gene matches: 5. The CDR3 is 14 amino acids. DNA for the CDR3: TGTGCCAGCAGCTTTTACGGGACAGACTACGAGCAGTACTTC. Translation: CASSFYGTDYEQYF.

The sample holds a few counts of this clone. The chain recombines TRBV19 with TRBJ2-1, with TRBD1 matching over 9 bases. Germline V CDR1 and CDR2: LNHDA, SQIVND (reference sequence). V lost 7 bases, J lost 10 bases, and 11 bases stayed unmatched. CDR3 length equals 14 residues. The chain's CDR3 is CASKGGQGREEQFF. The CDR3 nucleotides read TGTGCCAGTAAAGGGGGACAGGGACGTGAAGAGCAGTTCTTC.

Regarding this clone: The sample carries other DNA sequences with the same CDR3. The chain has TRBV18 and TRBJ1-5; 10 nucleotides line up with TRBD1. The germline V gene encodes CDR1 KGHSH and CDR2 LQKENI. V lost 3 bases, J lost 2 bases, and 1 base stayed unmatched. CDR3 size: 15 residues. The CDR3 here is CASSPGTGGNQPQHF. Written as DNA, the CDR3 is TGTGCCAGCTCACCCGGGACAGGGGGCAATCAGCCCCAGCATTTT.

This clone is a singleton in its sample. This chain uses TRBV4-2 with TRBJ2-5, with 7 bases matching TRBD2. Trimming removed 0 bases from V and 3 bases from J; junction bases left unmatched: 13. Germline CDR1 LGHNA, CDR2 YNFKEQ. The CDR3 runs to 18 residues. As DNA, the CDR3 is TGTGCCAGCAGCCAAGACCCTTCGGGGCGGGAGAGTAAAGAGACCCAGTACTTC. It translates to CASSQDPSGRESKETQYF.

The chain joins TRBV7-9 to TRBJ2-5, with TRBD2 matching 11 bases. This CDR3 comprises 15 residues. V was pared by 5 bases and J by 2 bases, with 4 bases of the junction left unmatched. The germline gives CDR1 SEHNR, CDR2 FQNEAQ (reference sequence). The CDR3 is CASSRTSGPQETQYF. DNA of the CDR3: TGTGCCAGCAGCCGGACTAGCGGGCCTCAAGAGACCCAGTACTTC.

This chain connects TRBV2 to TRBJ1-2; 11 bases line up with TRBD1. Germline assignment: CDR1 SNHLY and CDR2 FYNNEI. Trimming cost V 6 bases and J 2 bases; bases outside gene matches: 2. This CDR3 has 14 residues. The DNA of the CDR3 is TGTGCCAGCAGGAGGGACAGGGGGAACTATGGCTACACCTTC. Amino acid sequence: CASRRDRGNYGYTF.

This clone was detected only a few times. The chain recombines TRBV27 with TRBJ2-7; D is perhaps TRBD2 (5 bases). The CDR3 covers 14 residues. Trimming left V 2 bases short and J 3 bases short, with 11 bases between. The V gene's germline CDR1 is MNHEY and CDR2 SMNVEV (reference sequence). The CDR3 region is CASSLAGRVYEQYF. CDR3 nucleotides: TGTGCCAGCAGTTTAGCGGGTAGAGTCTACGAGCAGTACTTC.

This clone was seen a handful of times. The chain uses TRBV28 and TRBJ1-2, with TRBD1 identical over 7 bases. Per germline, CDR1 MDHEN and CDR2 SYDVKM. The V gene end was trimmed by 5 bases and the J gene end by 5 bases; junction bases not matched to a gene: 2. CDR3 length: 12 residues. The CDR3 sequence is CASSDRAYGYTF. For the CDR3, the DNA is TGTGCCAGCAGTGACAGGGCGTATGGCTACACCTTC.